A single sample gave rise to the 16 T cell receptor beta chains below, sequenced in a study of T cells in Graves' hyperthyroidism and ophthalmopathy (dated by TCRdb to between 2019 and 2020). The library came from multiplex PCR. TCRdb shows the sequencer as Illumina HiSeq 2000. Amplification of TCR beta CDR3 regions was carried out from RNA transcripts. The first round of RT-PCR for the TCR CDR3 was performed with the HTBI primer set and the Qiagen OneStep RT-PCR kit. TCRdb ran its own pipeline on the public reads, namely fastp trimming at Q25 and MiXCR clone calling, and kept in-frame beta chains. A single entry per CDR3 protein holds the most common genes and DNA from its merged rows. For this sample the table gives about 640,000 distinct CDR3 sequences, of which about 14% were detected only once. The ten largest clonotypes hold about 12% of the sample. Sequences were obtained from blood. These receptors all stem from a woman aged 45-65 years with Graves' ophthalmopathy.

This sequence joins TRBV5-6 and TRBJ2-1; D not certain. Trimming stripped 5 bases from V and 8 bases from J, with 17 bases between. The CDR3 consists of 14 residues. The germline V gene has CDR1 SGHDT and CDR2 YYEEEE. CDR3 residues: CASRSGASRDEQFF. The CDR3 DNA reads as TGTGCCAGCAGATCAGGAGCGAGCAGAGATGAGCAGTTCTTC. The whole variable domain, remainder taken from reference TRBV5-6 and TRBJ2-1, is DAGVTQSPTHLIKTRGQQVTLRCSPKSGHDTVSWYQQALGQGPQFIFQYYEEEERQRGNFPDRFSGHQFPNYSSELNVNALLLGDSALYLCASRSGASRDEQFFGPGTRLTVL.

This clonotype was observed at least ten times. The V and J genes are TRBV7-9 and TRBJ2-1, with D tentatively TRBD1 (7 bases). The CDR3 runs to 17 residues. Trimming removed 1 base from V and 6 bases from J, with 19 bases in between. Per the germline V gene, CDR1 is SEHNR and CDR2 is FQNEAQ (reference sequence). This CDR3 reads CASSLDLSGGTSNEQFF. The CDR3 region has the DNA TGTGCCAGCAGCTTAGATCTTTCAGGGGGGACGAGCAATGAGCAGTTCTTC.

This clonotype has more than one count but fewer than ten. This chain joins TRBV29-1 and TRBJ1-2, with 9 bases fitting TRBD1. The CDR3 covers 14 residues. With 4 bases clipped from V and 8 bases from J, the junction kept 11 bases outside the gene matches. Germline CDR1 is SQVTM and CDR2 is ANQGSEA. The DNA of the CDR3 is TGCAGCGTTGGGAGACAGGGGGGGCTGAGGGGCTACACCTTC. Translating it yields CSVGRQGGLRGYTF.

The CDR3 loop is CASREQLGTDTQYF. DNA of the CDR3: TGTGCCAGCAGGGAGCAACTGGGCACAGATACGCAGTATTTT. The chain is built from TRBV12-3 or TRBV12-4 and TRBJ2-3, with D unclear. V dropped 6 bases and J dropped 1 base, with 11 bases sitting between them. This CDR3 contains 14 residues.

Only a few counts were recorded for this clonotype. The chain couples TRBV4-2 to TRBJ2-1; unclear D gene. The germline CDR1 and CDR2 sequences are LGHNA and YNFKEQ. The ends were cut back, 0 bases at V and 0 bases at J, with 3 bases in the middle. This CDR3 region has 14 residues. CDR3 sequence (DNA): TGTGCCAGCAGCCAAGAGAGCTCCTACAATGAGCAGTTCTTC. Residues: CASSQESSYNEQFF.

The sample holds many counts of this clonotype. Here the CDR3 DNA reads TGTGCCAGCAGCGTATCCGGGGGAGGACGATACAATGAGCAGTTCTTC. It encodes CASSVSGGGRYNEQFF. The chain links TRBV9 to TRBJ2-1, with D perhaps TRBD2 (6 bases). The CDR3 contains 16 residues. Germline V gene sequence: CDR1 SGDLS, CDR2 YYNGEE. The V and J ends lost 1 base and 4 bases respectively, with 15 bases between them.

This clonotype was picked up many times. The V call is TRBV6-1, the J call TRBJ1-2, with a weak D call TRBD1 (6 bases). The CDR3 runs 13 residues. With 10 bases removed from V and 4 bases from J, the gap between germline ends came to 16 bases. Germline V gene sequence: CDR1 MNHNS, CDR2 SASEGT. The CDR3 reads CAIPGAGGYGYTF. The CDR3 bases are TGTGCCATCCCGGGGGCTGGAGGCTATGGCTACACCTTC.

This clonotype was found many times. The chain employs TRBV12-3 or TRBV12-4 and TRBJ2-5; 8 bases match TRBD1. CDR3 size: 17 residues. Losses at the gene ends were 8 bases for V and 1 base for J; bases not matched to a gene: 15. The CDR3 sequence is CASAEGQGQDFQETQYF. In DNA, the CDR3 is TGTGCCAGCGCTGAAGGTCAGGGACAGGACTTCCAAGAGACCCAGTACTTC.

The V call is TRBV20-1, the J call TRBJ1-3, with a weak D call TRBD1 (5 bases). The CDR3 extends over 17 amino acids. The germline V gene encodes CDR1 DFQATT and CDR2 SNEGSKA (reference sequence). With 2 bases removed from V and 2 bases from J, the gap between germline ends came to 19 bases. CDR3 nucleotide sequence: TGCAGTGCTAGAAGTTCGCTCGGGGGTACCACTGGAAACACCATATATTTT. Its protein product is CSARSSLGGTTGNTIYF.

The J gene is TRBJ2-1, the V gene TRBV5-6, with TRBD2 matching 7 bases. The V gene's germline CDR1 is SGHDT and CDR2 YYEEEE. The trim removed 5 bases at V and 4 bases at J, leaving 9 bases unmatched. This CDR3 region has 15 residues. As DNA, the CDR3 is TGTGCCAGCAGGTTACTAGCGTGGGGTTACAATGAGCAGTTCTTC. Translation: CASRLLAWGYNEQFF.

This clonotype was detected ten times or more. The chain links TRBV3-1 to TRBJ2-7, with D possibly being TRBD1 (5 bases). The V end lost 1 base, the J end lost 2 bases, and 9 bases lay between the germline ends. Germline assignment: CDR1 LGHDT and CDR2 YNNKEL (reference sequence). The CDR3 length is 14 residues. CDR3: CASSQVQGAYEQYF. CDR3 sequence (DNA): TGTGCCAGCAGCCAAGTTCAGGGTGCCTACGAGCAGTACTTC.

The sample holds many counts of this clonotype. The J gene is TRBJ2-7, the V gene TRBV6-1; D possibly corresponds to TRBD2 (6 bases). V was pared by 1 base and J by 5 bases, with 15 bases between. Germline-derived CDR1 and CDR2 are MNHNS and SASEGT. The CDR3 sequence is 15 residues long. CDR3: CASSEDGGEVDEQYF. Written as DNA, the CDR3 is TGTGCCAGCAGTGAAGACGGGGGAGAGGTCGACGAGCAGTACTTC.

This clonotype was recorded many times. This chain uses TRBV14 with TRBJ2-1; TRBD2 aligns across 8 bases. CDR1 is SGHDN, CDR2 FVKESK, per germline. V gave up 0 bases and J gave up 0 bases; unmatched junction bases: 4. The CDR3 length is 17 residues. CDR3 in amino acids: CASSQELAVSSYNEQFF. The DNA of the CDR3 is TGTGCCAGCAGCCAAGAACTAGCGGTCAGCTCCTACAATGAGCAGTTCTTC. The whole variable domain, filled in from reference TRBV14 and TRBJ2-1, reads EAGVTQFPSHSVIEKGQTVTLRCDPISGHDNLYWYRRVMGKEIKFLLHFVKESKQDESGMPNNRFLAERTGGTYSTLKVQPAELEDSGVYFCASSQELAVSSYNEQFFGPGTRLTVL.

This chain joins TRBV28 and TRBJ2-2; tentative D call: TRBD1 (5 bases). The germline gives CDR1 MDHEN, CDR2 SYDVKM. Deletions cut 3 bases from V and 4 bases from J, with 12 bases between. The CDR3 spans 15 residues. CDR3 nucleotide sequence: TGTGCCAGCAGTTTGGGTGACAGAATCACCGGGGAGCTGTTTTTT. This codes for CASSLGDRITGELFF.

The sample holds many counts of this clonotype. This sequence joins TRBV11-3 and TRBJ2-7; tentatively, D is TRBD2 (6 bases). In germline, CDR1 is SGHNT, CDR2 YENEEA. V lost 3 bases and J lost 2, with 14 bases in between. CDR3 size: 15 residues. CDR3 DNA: TGTGCCAGCAGCTTTGCCGGGGGACTGACCTACGAGCAGTACTTC. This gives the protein CASSFAGGLTYEQYF.

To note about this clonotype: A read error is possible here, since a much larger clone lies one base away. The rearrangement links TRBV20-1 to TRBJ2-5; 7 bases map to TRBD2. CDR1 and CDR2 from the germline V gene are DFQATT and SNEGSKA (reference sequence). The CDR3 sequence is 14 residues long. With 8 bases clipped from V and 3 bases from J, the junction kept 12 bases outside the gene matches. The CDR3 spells CSTTWTSTKETQYF. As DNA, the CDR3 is TGCAGTACTACCTGGACTAGTACTAAAGAGACCCAGTACTTC.